This TCR beta chain was obtained from a study of blood T cells in healthy people across ages. Overall study results and limits: Relative to aged donors, long-lived donors carried more naive CD4+ cells and displayed higher diversity.

Germline V lookup: CDR1 SGHRS, CDR2 YFSETQ. The CDR3 spans 13 residues. With V trimmed by 5 bases and J by 8 bases, 8 bases remained unmatched. In its sample, this clonotype was seen a few times. What it binds is not known. A second PCR, run for roughly 6 to 11 cycles, used a sample-barcoded 5' primer plus a J-beta primer mix. Each TCR beta cDNA got a 12-nucleotide random molecular identifier. In TCRdb, the 5' RACE reads were re-called with MiXCR into one record per CDR3 protein. This sample yields roughly 800,000 distinct CDR3 sequences, of which approximately 55% are seen a single time; approximately 40% belongs to the top ten.

The V gene is TRBV5-1, the J gene TRBJ1-2; 8 nucleotides match TRBD1. This TCR was recovered from a man older than 75 in good health. Sequencing was performed on blood. This chain's CDR3 is CASRRGQGGGYTF. CDR3 in DNA: TGCGCCAGCAGACGAGGACAGGGAGGAGGCTACACCTTC. Together with reference TRBV5-1 and TRBJ1-2, the CDR3 gives the full variable domain: KAGVTQTPRYLIKTRGQQVTLSCSPISGHRSVSWYQQTPGQGLQFLFEYFSETQRNKGNFPGRFSGRQFSNSRSEMNVSTLELGDSALYLCASRRGQGGGYTFGSGTRLTVV.